This is a list of T cell receptor beta chains from one sample in a study of T cells in Graves' hyperthyroidism and ophthalmopathy. TCRdb redid the calling of the multiplex PCR reads with MiXCR, one entry per CDR3 protein. The sample gives some 440,000 distinct CDR3 sequences, about 15% of which show up once; around 7.3% is in the top ten. Sequencing was carried out using blood. The receptor set was obtained from a woman under 30 with Graves' hyperthyroidism. Each CDR3 is given with its conserved first and last residue.

>TRBJ2-7|TRBV28
CASGVGYEQYF
>TRBJ2-7|TRBV29-1
CSVEGVETGGTYEQYF
>TRBJ1-5|TRBV2
CASSEEAANQPQHF
>TRBJ2-1|TRBV5-1
CASIGTGSNEQFF
>TRBJ2-7|TRBV6-2/TRBV6-3
CASRSDRVSSYEQYF
>TRBJ2-7|TRBV20-1
CSAPPGQGNYEQYF
>TRBJ2-3|TRBV12-3/TRBV12-4
CASRVGGLAGPTDTQYF
>TRBJ2-7|TRBV6-1
CASSPRSGGTPYEQYF
>TRBJ1-4|TRBV7-9
CASSLVGATNEKLFF
>TRBJ1-6|TRBV6-1
CASRTASGSYNSPLHF
>TRBJ2-3|TRBV20-1
CSARPRVERGLGTDTQYF
>TRBJ2-1|TRBV4-1
CASSPRVVHEQFF
>TRBJ1-2|TRBV29-1
CSVGQGGHGYTF
>TRBJ2-7|TRBV10-3
CAITSGRQSYEQYF
>TRBJ2-5|TRBV20-1
CSGSGEETQYF
>TRBJ1-5|TRBV3-1
CASSQDSRGYQPQHF
>TRBJ2-5|TRBV18
CASSPPIQRIGETQYF
>TRBJ2-7|TRBV6-1
CASNGQGPYEQYF
>TRBJ1-2|TRBV20-1
CSALQGEGAGYTF
>TRBJ2-5|TRBV25-1
CASSAPTSGQETQYF
>TRBJ2-7|TRBV3-1
CASSQEGREQYF
>TRBJ2-1|TRBV6-4
CASSASVTDNEQFF
>TRBJ2-2|TRBV12-3/TRBV12-4
CASSLVGTNTGELFF
>TRBJ1-2|TRBV5-5
CASNPDGGGYGYTF
>TRBJ2-7|TRBV6-2/TRBV6-3
CASSETSGTGDYEQYF
>TRBJ2-1|TRBV11-2
CASSLYFPGNEQFF
>TRBJ2-1|TRBV18
CASSPGLANNEQFF
>TRBJ2-1|TRBV28
CASSFRPNNEQFF
>TRBJ1-2|TRBV29-1
CSVFRGGYGYTF